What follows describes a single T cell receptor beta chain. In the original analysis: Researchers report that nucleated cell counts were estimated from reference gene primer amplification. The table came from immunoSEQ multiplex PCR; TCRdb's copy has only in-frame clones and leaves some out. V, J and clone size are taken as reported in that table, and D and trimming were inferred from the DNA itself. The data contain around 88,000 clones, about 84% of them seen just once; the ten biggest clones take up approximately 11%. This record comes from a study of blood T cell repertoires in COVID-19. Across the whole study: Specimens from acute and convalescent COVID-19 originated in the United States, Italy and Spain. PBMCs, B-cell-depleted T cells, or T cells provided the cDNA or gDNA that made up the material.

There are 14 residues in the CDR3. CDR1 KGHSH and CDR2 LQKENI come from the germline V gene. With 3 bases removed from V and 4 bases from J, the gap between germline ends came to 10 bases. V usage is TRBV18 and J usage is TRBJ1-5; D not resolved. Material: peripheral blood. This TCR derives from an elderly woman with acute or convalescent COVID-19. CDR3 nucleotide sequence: TGTGCCAGCTCACCTGAGAGGGTAAATCAGCCCCAGCATTTT. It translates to CASSPERVNQPQHF.